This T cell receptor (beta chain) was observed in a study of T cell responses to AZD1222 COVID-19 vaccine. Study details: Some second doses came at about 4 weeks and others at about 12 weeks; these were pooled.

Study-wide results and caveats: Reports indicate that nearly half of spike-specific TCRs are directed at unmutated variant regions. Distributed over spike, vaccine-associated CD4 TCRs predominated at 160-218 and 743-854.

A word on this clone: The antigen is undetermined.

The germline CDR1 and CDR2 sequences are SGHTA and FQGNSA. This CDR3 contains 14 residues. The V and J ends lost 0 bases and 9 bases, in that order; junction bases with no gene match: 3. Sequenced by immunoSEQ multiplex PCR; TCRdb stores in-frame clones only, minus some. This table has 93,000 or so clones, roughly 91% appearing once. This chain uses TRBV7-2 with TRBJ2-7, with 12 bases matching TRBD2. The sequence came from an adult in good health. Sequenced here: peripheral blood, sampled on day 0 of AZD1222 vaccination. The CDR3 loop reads CASSLALAGGPQYF. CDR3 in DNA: TGTGCCAGCAGCTTAGCACTAGCGGGAGGACCGCAGTACTTC.